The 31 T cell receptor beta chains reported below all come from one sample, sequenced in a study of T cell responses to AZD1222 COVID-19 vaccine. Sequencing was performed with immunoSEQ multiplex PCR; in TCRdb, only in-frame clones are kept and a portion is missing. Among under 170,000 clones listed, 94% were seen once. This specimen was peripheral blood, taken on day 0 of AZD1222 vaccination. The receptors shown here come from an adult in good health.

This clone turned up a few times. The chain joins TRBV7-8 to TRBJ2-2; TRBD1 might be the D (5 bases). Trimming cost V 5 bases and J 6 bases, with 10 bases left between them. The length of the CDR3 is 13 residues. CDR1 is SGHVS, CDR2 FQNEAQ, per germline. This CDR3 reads CASSSRVPGELFF. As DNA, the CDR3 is TGTGCCAGCAGCAGCAGGGTGCCCGGGGAGCTGTTTTTT.

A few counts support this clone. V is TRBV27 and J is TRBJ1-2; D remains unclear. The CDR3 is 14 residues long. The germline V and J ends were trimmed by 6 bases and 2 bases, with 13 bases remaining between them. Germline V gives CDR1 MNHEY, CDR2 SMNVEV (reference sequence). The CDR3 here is CASRHQRGNYGYTF. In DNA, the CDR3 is TGTGCCAGCAGACATCAACGAGGCAACTATGGCTACACCTTC.

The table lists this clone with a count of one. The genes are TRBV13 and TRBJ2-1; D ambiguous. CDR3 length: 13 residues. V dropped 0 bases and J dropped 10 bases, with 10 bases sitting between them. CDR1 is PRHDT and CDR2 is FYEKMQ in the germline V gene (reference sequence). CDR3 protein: CASSLGPTFEQFF. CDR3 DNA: TGTGCCAGCAGCTTAGGCCCCACATTCGAGCAGTTCTTC.

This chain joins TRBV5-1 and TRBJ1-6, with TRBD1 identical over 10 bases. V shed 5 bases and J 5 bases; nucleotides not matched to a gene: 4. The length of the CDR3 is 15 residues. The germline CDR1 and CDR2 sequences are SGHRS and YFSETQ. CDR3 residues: CASREGQGDNSPLHF. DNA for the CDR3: TGCGCCAGCAGAGAAGGACAGGGGGATAATTCACCCCTCCACTTT.

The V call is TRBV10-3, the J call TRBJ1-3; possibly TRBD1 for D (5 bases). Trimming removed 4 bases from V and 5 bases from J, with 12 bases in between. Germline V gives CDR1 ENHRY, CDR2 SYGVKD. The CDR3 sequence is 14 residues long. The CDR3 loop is CAISVLGARNTIYF. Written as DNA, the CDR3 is TGTGCCATCAGTGTGTTAGGGGCAAGAAACACCATATATTTT.

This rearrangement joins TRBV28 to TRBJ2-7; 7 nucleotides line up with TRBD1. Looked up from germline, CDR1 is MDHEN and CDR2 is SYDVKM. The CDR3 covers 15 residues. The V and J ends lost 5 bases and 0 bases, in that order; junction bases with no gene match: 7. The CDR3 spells CASSPGDSTSYEQYV. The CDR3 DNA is TGTGCCAGCAGTCCTGGGGACAGCACCTCCTACGAGCAGTACGTC.

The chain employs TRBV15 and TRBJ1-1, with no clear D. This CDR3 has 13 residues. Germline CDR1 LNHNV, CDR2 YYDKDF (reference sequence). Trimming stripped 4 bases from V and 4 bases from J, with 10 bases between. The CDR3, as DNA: TGTGCCACCAGCAAAGGAGGCTCCACTGAAGCTTTCTTT. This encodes CATSKGGSTEAFF.

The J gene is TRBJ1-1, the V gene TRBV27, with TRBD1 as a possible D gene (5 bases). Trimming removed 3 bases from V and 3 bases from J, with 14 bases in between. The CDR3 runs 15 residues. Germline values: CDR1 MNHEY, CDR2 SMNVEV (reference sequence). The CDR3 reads CASSFRVGGDTEAFF. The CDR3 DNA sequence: TGTGCCAGCAGTTTTCGGGTGGGGGGAGACACTGAAGCTTTCTTT.

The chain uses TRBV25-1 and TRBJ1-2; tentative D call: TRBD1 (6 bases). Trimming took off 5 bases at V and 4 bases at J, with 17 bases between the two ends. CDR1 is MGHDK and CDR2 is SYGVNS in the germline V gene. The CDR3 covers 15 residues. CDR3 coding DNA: TGTGCCAGCAGTCCGCATGAGGGGGGGAGCTATGGCTACACCTTC. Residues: CASSPHEGGSYGYTF.

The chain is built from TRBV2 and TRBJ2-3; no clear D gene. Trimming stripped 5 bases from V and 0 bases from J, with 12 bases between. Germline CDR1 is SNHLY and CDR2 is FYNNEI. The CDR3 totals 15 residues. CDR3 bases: TGTGCCAGCAGTCCCCCCGGGCTTAGCACAGATACGCAGTATTTT. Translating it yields CASSPPGLSTDTQYF.

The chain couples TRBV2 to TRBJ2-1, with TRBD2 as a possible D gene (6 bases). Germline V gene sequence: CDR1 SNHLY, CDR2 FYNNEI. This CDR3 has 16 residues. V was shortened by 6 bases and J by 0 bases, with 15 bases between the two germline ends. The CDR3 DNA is TGTGCCAGCAGATCCCAGGCGGGGACCTCCTACAATGAGCAGTTCTTC. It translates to CASRSQAGTSYNEQFF.

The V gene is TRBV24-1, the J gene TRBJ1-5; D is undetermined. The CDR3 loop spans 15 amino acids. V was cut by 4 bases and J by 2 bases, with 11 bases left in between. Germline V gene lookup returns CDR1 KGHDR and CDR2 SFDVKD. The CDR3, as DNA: TGTGCCACCAGTGACGTAAGGGTTGGCAATCAGCCCCAGCATTTT. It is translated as CATSDVRVGNQPQHF.

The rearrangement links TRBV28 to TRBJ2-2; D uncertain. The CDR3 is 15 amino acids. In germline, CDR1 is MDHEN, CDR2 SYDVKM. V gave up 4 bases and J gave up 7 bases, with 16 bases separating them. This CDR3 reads CASSSEPRSGGELFF. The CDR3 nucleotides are TGTGCCAGCAGTTCCGAGCCACGTTCCGGCGGGGAGCTGTTTTTT.

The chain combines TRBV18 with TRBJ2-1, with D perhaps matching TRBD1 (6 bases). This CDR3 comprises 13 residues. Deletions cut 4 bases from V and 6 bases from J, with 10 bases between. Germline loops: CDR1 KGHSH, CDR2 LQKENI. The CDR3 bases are TGTGCCAGCTCACTCGGGACAACCAATGAGCAGTTCTTC. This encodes CASSLGTTNEQFF. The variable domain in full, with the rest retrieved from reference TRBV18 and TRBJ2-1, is NAGVMQNPRHLVRRRGQEARLRCSPMKGHSHVYWYRQLPEEGLKFMVYLQKENIIDESGMPKERFSAEFPKEGPSILRIQQVVRGDSAAYFCASSLGTTNEQFFGPGTRLTVL.

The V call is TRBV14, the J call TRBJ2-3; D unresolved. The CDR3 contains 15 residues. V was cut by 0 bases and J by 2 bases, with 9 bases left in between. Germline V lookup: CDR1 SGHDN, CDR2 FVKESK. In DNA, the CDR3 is TGTGCCAGCAGCCAAGATCCGGACGCCACAGATACGCAGTATTTT. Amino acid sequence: CASSQDPDATDTQYF. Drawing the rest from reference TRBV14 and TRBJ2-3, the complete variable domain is EAGVTQFPSHSVIEKGQTVTLRCDPISGHDNLYWYRRVMGKEIKFLLHFVKESKQDESGMPNNRFLAERTGGTYSTLKVQPAELEDSGVYFCASSQDPDATDTQYFGPGTRLTVL.

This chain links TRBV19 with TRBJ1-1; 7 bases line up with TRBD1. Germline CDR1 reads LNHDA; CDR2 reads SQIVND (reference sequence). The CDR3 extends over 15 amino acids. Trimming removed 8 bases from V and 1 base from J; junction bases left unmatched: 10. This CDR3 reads CASQRYRGTNTEAFF. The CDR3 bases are TGTGCCAGTCAACGATACAGGGGAACGAACACTGAAGCTTTCTTT.

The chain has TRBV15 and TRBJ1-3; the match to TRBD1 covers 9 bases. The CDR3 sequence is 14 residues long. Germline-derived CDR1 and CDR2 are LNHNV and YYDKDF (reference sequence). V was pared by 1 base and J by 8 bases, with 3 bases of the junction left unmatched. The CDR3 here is CATSRGQGGDTIYF. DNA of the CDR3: TGTGCCACCAGCAGAGGACAGGGGGGGGACACCATATATTTT. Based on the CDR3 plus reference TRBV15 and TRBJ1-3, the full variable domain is DAMVIQNPRYQVTQFGKPVTLSCSQTLNHNVMYWYQQKSSQAPKLLFHYYDKDFNNEADTPDNFQSRRPNTSFCFLDIRSPGLGDTAMYLCATSRGQGGDTIYFGEGSWLTVV.

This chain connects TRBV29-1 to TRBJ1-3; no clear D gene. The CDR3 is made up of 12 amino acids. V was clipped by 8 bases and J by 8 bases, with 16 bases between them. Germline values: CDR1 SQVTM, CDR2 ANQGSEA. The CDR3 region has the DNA TGCAGCCCCCGGCTTATGGACGACACCATATATTTT. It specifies CSPRLMDDTIYF. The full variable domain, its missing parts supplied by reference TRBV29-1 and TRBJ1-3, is SAVISQKPSRDICQRGTSLTIQCQVDSQVTMMFWYRQQPGQSLTLIATANQGSEATYESGFVIDKFPISRPNLTFSTLTVSNMSPEDSSIYLCSPRLMDDTIYFGEGSWLTVV.

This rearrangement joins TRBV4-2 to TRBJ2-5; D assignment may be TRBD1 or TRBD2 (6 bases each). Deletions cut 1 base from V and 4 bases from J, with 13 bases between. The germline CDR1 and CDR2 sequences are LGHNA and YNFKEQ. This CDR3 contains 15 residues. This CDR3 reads CASSQARGQGETQYF. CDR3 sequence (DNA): TGTGCCAGCAGCCAAGCCCGGGGGCAGGGAGAGACCCAGTACTTC.

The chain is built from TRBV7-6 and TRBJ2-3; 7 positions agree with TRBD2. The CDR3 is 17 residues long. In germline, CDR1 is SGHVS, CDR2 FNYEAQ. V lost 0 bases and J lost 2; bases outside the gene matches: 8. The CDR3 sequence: CASSLALTSANTDTQYF. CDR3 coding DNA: TGTGCCAGCAGCTTAGCCCTCACTAGCGCCAACACAGATACGCAGTATTTT.

The CDR3 coding sequence is TGTGCCATCAGTGAGTCGGGGGGGCCTTCTCCCTACGAGCAGTACGTC. This translates into CAISESGGPSPYEQYV. The V and J genes are TRBV10-3 and TRBJ2-7, with a weak D call TRBD2 (7 bases). V dropped 0 bases and J dropped 2 bases, with 14 bases sitting between them. The length of the CDR3 is 16 residues. Germline V lookup: CDR1 ENHRY, CDR2 SYGVKD.

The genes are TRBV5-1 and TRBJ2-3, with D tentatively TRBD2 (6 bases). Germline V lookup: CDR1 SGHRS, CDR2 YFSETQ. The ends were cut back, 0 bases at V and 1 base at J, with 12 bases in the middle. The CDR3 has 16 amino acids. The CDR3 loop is CASSLGWRGRTDTQYF. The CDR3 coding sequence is TGCGCCAGCAGCTTGGGTTGGAGGGGCCGCACAGATACGCAGTATTTT.

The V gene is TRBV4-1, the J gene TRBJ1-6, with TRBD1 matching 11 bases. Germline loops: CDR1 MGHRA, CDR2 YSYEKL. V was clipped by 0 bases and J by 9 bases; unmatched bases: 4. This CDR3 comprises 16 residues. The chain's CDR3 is CASSQEDRGLGSPLHF. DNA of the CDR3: TGCGCCAGCAGCCAAGAGGACAGGGGGCTGGGTTCACCCCTCCACTTT.

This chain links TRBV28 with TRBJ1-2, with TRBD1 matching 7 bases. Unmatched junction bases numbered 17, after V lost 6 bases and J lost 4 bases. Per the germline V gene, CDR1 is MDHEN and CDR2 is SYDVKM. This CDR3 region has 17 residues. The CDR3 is CASRHLILRQGGYGYTF. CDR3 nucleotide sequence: TGTGCCAGCAGACATCTTATCCTTAGACAGGGAGGCTATGGCTACACCTTC.

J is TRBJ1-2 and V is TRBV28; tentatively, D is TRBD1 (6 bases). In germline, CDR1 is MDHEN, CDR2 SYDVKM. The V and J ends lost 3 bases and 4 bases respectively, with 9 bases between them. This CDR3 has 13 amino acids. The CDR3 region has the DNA TGTGCCAGCAGTTTTGGGGGCAGCTATGGCTACACCTTC. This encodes CASSFGGSYGYTF.

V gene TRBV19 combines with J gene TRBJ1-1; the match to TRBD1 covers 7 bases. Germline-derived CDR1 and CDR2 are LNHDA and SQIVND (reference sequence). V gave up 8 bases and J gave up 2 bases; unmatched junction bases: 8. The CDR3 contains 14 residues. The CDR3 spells CASLKGGTNTEAFF. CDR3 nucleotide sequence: TGTGCCAGTTTAAAAGGGGGCACTAACACTGAAGCTTTCTTT.

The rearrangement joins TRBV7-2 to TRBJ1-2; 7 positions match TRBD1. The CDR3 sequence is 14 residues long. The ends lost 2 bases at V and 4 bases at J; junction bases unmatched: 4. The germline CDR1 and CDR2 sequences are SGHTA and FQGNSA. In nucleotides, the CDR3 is TGTGCCAGCAGCTTACTACAGGGGACCTATGGCTACACCTTC. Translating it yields CASSLLQGTYGYTF. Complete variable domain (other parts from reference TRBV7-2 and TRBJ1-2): GAGVSQSPSNKVTEKGKDVELRCDPISGHTALYWYRQSLGQGLEFLIYFQGNSAPDKSGLPSDRFSAERTGGSVSTLTIQRTQQEDSAVYLCASSLLQGTYGYTFGSGTRLTVV.

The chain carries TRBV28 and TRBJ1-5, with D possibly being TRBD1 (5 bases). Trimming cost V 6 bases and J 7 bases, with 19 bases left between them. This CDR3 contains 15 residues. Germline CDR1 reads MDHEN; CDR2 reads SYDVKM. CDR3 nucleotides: TGTGCCAGCAGGACCCCATCGGGGGGAGCGCAGCCCCAGCATTTT. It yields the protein CASRTPSGGAQPQHF.

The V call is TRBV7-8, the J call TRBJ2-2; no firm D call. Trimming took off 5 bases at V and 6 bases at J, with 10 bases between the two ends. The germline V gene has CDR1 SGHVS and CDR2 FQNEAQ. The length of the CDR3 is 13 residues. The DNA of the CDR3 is TGTGCCAGCAGCCCGGATCGCGCCGGGGAGCTGTTTTTT. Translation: CASSPDRAGELFF.

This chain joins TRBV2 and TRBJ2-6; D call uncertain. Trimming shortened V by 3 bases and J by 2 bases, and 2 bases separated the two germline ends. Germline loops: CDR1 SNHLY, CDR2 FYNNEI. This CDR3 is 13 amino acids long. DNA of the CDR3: TGTGCCAGCAGTGAGACTGGGGCCAACGTCCTGACTTTC. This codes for CASSETGANVLTF.

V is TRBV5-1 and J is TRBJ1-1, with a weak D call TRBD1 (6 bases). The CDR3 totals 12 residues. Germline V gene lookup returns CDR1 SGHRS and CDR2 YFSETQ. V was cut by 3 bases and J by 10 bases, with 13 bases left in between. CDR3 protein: CASSWETGIAFF. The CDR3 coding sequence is TGCGCCAGCAGCTGGGAAACAGGGATAGCTTTCTTT.